Sequencing of this TCR beta chain was carried out in a study of blood T cell repertoires in COVID-19. Study background: Collection of acute and convalescent COVID-19 samples took place in the United States, Italy and Spain.

The count of this clone is one. V gave up 4 bases and J gave up 6 bases; unmatched junction bases: 7. The CDR3 runs to 15 residues. Germline-derived CDR1 and CDR2 are SGHRS and YFSETQ. In the study's own analysis: By means of reference gene primer amplification, nucleated cell counts were estimated. The assay was immunoSEQ multiplex PCR, and TCRdb's table has in-frame clones only and misses some. V, J and clone size derive from that table, while D and trimming were established from the DNA sequence. The sample lists 250,000 to 300,000 clones, around 85% seen once, with 1.9% in the top ten. Recruits, aged roughly 18 to 100 years, lived in roughly 22 US areas. Donors in Cohort 3 counted as recovered after two negative PCRs, clearance, or symptom resolution.

Sample: PBMCs or T cells enriched from blood (not recorded which). The chain carries TRBV5-1 and TRBJ2-3; 11 nucleotides match TRBD1. The clonotype originates from a woman in her forties or fifties who had recovered from COVID-19. In nucleotides, the CDR3 is TGCGCCAGCAGCCCAAGGGACAGGGGGAGCGATACGCAGTATTTT. Protein sequence: CASSPRDRGSDTQYF.